The clone carrying this T cell receptor (beta chain) appeared a few times. Its specificity is not known. This sample is part of a study of OX40 agonist ivuxolimab in advanced cancers. Study information: The patients got ivuxolimab, which is an agonistic anti-OX40 (CD134) antibody. Partial response was recorded in three patients: one hepatocellular carcinoma and two cutaneous melanoma cases.

Study observations and caveats: Among the nonresponders, some also had low normalized T-cell clonal expansion.

The method was immunoSEQ multiplex PCR; TCRdb's version includes in-frame clones alone and lacks a portion of them. This table has about 83,000 clones, 70% to 90% appearing once. The CDR3 is 14 residues long. Trimming took 7 bases from V and 2 from J, leaving 14 bases between them. Germline values: CDR1 MNHEY, CDR2 SVGAGI. The gene calls are TRBV6-5 and TRBJ1-2; a weak D match, TRBD1 (5 bases). This specimen was CD4+ or CD8+ T cells sorted from blood, taken in a trial of the OX40 agonist ivuxolimab. This sequence originates from an adult with an advanced solid tumor such as melanoma, head and neck, liver or kidney cancer. This CDR3 reads CASTPGRINYGYTF. CDR3 nucleotide sequence: TGTGCCAGCACCCCAGGGAGAATAAACTATGGCTACACCTTC.